This T cell receptor beta chain is from a study of blood T cell repertoires in COVID-19. The CDR3 covers 13 residues. Germline loops: CDR1 MNHEY, CDR2 SVGAGI. The V end was cut by 5 bases, the J end by 7 bases, with 14 bases between. The data were produced by immunoSEQ multiplex PCR, yet TCRdb's version contains in-frame clones alone and is incomplete. The repertoire consists of about 150,000 clones, with approximately 85% occurring once and the leading ten covering around 8%. Sample: peripheral blood. This sequence originates from a woman aged 55-75 years with COVID-19, enrolled during active disease. The chain joins TRBV6-5 to TRBJ2-5; D call uncertain. CDR3 loop: CASSSPASGTQYF. In nucleotides, the CDR3 is TGTGCCAGCAGTAGCCCCGCGTCTGGGACCCAGTACTTC.